Listed here is a single T cell receptor (beta chain). Here immunoSEQ multiplex PCR was the method, and the copy in TCRdb shows in-frame clones only, minus some. The table lists roughly 120,000 clones, about 85% of them singletons. This sample was taken from a study of blood T cell repertoires in COVID-19. The overall study: From the United States, Italy and Spain came samples of acute and convalescent COVID-19. The cDNA or gDNA used as material had been derived from T cells, B-cell-depleted T cells, or PBMCs.

Trimming at V came to 8 bases and at J to 9 bases, leaving 10 bases not matched to a gene. The CDR3 is 13 amino acids. Germline V CDR1 and CDR2: LNHDA, SQIVND (reference sequence). The specimen was peripheral blood. The gene calls are TRBV19 and TRBJ2-1; 7 nucleotides match TRBD1. The receptor was derived from an elderly woman with COVID-19, enrolled during active disease. As DNA, the CDR3 is TGTGCCAGTCTTCCTCGACAGGGCGGTGAGCAGTTCTTC. It specifies CASLPRQGGEQFF.